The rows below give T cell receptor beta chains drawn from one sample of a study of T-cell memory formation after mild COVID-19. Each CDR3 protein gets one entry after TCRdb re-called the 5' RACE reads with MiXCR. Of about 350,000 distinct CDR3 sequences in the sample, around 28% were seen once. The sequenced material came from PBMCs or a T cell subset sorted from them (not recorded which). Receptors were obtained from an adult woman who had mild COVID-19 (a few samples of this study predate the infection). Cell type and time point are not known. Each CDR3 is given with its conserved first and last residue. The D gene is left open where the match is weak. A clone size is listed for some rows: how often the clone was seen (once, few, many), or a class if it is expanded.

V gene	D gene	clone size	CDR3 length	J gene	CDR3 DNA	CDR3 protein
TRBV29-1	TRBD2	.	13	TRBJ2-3	TGCAGCGTGCCACTAGCGGTGACAGATACGCAGTATTTT	CSVPLAVTDTQYF
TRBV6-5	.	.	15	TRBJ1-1	TGTGCCAGCAATTACAGGGTAACAGGAATCTCTGAAGCTTTCTTT	CASNYRVTGISEAFF
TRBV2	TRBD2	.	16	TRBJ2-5	TGTGCCAGCAGACTAGCGGGGGCCCTCCCCGGGGAGACCCAGTACTTC	CASRLAGALPGETQYF
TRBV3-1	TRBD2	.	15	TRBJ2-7	TGTGCCAGCAGCCCGAGAAGCGGGGCCACCTACGAGCAGTACTTC	CASSPRSGATYEQYF
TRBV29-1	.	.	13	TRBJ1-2	TGCAGCGTTGCTACAGGTCTTAACTATGGCTACACCTTC	CSVATGLNYGYTF
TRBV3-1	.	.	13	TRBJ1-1	TGTGCCAGCAGCCCCCTCCCGGGGTCTGAAGCTTTCTTT	CASSPLPGSEAFF
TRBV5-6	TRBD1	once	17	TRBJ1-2	TGTGCCAGCAGCCCAGGGACAGGGGCGCAGGGAGTCCGTGGCTACACCTTC	CASSPGTGAQGVRGYTF
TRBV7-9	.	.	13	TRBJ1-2	TGTGCCAGCAGCTCGGACGGTTACTATGGCTACACCTTC	CASSSDGYYGYTF
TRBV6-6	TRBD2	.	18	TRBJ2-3	TGTGCCAGCAGTCTGAGGGGGATCGGGGGGGCCCCTACAGATACGCAGTATTTT	CASSLRGIGGAPTDTQYF
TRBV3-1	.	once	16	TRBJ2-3	TGTGCCAGCAGCCAAACCCGCCGGGGTAGCACAGATACGCAGTATTTT	CASSQTRRGSTDTQYF
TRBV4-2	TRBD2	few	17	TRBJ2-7	TGTGCCAGCAGCCAAGGGCAGGGGACTAGCGGGACTTACGAGCAGTACTTC	CASSQGQGTSGTYEQYF
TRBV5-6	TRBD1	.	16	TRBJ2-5	TGTGCCAGCAGCTGGGCAGGACAGGCCGTACAAGAGACCCAGTACTTC	CASSWAGQAVQETQYF
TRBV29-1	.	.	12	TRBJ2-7	TGCAGCGTTAGACGGAGGCTCTACGAGCAGTACTTC	CSVRRRLYEQYF
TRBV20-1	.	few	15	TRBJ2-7	TGCAGTGCTAGAGACGGTCGGGGGATCTCCTACGAGCAGTACTTC	CSARDGRGISYEQYF
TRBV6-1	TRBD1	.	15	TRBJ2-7	TGTGCCAGCAGCAATGACAGGGGGCACCTCTACGAGCAGTACTTC	CASSNDRGHLYEQYF
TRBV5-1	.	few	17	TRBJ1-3	TGCGCCAGCAGCTTGGAGTATCGGGCTTTCAGTGGAAACACCATATATTTT	CASSLEYRAFSGNTIYF
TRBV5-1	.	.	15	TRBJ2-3	TGCGCCAGCAGCCTCGGGACCGACGGCCGCGTTACGCAGTATTTT	CASSLGTDGRVTQYF
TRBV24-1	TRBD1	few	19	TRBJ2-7	TGTGCCACCAGTGATTTGGCTGACCTCGGGACAGTCCCTTGGGGCGAGCAGTACTTC	CATSDLADLGTVPWGEQYF
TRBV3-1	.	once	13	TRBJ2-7	TGTGCCAGCAGCAAGGAACCCCGCTACGAGCAGTACTTC	CASSKEPRYEQYF
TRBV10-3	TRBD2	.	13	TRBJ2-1	TGTGCCATCGATAGCGGGAAAGGCAATGAGCAGTTCTTC	CAIDSGKGNEQFF
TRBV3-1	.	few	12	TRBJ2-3	TGTGCCAGCAGTCGCTACACAGATACGCAGTATTTT	CASSRYTDTQYF
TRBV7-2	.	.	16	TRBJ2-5	TGTGCCAGCAGCTTAGAGCGAAAAGCGTTAGGAGAGACCCAGTACTTC	CASSLERKALGETQYF
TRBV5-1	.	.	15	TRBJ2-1	TGCGCCAGCAGCTTGGTTCTGGGTCGAGTGGATGAGCAGTTCTTC	CASSLVLGRVDEQFF
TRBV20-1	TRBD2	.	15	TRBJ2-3	TGCAGTGCTAGAGAAAGACTAGCGGCCACAGATACGCAGTATTTT	CSARERLAATDTQYF
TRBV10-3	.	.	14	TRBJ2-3	TGTGCCACCAAGGACAGAACTAGCACAGATACGCAGTATTTT	CATKDRTSTDTQYF
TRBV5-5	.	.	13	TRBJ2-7	TGTGCCAGCAGCTCGGGGGACCCCTACGAGCAGTACTTC	CASSSGDPYEQYF
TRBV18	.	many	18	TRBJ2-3	TGTGCCAGCTCGCCACTCCAGGGTCCGGGCCTAGTTAGAGATACGCAGTATTTT	CASSPLQGPGLVRDTQYF
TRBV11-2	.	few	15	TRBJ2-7	TGTGCCAGCAGCGGCTCTGGGTCTTTCTCCTACGAGCAGTACTTC	CASSGSGSFSYEQYF
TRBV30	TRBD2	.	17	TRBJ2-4	TGTGCCTGGAAGCAAAGCGGGGGACCTATAGCCAAAAACATTCAGTACTTC	CAWKQSGGPIAKNIQYF
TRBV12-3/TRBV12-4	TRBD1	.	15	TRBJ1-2	TGTGCCAGCAGGTCGTTGACAGGGGTTAACTATGGCTACACCTTC	CASRSLTGVNYGYTF
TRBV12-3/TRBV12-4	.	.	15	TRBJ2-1	TGTGCCAGCAGTTTGGGAGGGGGTAACTACAATGAGCAGTTCTTC	CASSLGGGNYNEQFF
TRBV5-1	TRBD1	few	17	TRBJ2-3	TGCGCCAGCAGCTTGGCCAGGGGGACAGAAAGCACAGATACGCAGTATTTT	CASSLARGTESTDTQYF
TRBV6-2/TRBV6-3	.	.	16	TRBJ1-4	TGTGCCAGCAGTTACGTTCGCGGGACCCTGAATGAAAAACTGTTTTTT	CASSYVRGTLNEKLFF
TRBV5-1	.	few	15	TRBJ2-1	TGCGCCAGCAGCCCCGGGGGGCCCTCCTACAATGAGCAGTTCTTC	CASSPGGPSYNEQFF
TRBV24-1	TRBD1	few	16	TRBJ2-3	TGTGCCACCAGTGATTTAGGGACAGGGGGTTTAGATACGCAGTATTTT	CATSDLGTGGLDTQYF
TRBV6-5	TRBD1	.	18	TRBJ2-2	TGTGCCAGCAGTTACACCCCGGGGACAGGGGTGAACACCGGGGAGCTGTTTTTT	CASSYTPGTGVNTGELFF
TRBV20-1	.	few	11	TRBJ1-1	TGCAGTGCTGAACGGGGTGCGGGAGCTTTCTTT	CSAERGAGAFF
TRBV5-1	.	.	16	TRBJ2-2	TGCGCCAGCAGCCCGCTTGGGAACTCGAACACCGGGGAGCTGTTTTTT	CASSPLGNSNTGELFF
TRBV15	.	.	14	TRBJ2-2	TGTGCCACCAGCAGAGACTCGCCGCCCGGGGAGCTGTTTTTT	CATSRDSPPGELFF
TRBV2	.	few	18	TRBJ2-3	TGTGCCAGCAGTCGCGTTGTGGCTAGCGAAACTAGCACAGATACGCAGTATTTT	CASSRVVASETSTDTQYF
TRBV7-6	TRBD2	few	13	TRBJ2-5	TGTGCCAGCAGCCCCCTCGGGAGGGAGACCCAGTACTTC	CASSPLGRETQYF
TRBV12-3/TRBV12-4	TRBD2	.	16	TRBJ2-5	TGTGCCAGCAGTTTAGCGGGGACTAGCGGGAGTCAGACCCAGTACTTC	CASSLAGTSGSQTQYF
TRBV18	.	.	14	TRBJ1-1	TGTGCCAGCTCACCCAGCATTATGAACACTGAAGCTTTCTTT	CASSPSIMNTEAFF
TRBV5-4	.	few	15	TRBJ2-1	TGTGCCAGCAGCTTGGCGGGGCTGATCTCCAATGAGCAGTTCTTC	CASSLAGLISNEQFF
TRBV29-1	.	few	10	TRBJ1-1	TGCAGCGTTCAAGGGAACCAAGCTTTCTTT	CSVQGNQAFF
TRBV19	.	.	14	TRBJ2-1	TGTGCCAGTAGTACACTAAATTTGGAGGGTGAGCAGTTCTTC	CASSTLNLEGEQFF
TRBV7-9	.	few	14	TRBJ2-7	TGTGCCAGCAGCCGGCAAATGAGCTTTGGGGAGCAGTACTTC	CASSRQMSFGEQYF
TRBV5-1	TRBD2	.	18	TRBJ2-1	TGCGCCAGCAGCTTGAGTAGCGGGGGCCTCAGCTCCTACAATGAGCAGTTCTTC	CASSLSSGGLSSYNEQFF